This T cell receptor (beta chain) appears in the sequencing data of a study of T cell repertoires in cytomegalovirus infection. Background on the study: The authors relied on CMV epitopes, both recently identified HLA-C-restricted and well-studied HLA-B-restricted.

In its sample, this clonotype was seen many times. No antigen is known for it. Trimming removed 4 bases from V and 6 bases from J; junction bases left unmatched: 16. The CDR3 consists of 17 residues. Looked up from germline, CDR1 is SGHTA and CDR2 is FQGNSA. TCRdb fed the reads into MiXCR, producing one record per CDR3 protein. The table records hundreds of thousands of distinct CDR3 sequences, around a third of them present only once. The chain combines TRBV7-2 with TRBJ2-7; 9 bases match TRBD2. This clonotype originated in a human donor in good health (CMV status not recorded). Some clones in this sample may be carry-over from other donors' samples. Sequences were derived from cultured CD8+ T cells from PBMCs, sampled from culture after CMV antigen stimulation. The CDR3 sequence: CASSSPWVRGGEGEQYF. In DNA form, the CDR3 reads TGTGCCAGCAGCTCTCCTTGGGTGCGGGGGGGCGAAGGCGAGCAGTACTTC.